The 3 T cell receptor beta chains below come from one sample, sequenced in a study of blood T cell repertoires in COVID-19. The data were produced by immunoSEQ multiplex PCR, yet TCRdb's version contains in-frame clones alone and is incomplete. The table lists about 250,000 clones, almost 85% of them singletons. Sequencing was performed on peripheral blood. These receptors all come from a man aged 50-60 years with active or convalescent COVID-19.

The rearrangement joins TRBV7-6 to TRBJ2-5, with 10 bases aligning to TRBD2. J was trimmed by 4 bases and V by 0 bases; bases with no gene match: 8. This CDR3 is 17 amino acids long. The germline V gene has CDR1 SGHVS and CDR2 FNYEAQ. The CDR3 loop reads CASSLAVQSGRGETQYF. CDR3 in DNA: TGTGCCAGCAGCTTAGCGGTTCAGAGCGGGAGGGGAGAGACCCAGTACTTC.

This chain's CDR3 is CASSSRRDRGLLDTEAFF. The CDR3 DNA sequence: TGTGCCAGCAGTTCCCGCCGGGACAGGGGGCTTTTGGACACTGAAGCTTTCTTT. The chain carries TRBV27 and TRBJ1-1; 12 bases agree with TRBD1. Losses at the gene ends were 4 bases for V and 3 bases for J; bases not matched to a gene: 12. The CDR3 loop spans 18 amino acids. Germline CDR1 reads MNHEY; CDR2 reads SMNVEV (reference sequence).

The chain links TRBV5-1 to TRBJ1-2, with a tentative D call TRBD1 (6 bases). V was clipped by 4 bases and J by 4 bases, with 11 bases between them. CDR3 length equals 13 residues. Looked up from germline, CDR1 is SGHRS and CDR2 is YFSETQ. The CDR3 nucleotides read TGCGCCAGCAGCCAGGGGATCACCTATGGCTACACCTTC. Encoded protein: CASSQGITYGYTF.